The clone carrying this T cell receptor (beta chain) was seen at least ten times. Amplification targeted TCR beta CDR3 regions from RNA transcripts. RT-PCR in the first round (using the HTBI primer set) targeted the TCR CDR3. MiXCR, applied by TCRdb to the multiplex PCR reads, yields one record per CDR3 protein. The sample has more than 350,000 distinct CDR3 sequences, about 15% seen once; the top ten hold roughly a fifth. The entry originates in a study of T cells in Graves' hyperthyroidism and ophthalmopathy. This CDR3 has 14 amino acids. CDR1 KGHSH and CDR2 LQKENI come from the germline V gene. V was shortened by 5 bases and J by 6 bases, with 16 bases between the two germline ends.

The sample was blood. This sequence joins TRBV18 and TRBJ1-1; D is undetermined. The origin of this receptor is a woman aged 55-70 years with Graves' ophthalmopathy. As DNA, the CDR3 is TGTGCCAGCTCAGACCACGTGGGCGTCGCTGAAGCTTTCTTT. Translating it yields CASSDHVGVAEAFF.